The TCR beta chain under discussion was sequenced for a study of T cells in Graves' hyperthyroidism and ophthalmopathy (dated by TCRdb to the late 2010s). Study-wide context: Peripheral blood samples were taken at the time of initial diagnosis, prior to any treatment. TCR V-J signatures able to tell the groups apart were searched for in a discovery cohort of approximately 95 patients, of whom fewer than 45 had Graves' ophthalmopathy and around 57 had stable Graves' hyperthyroidism. According to the paper, TCR Vbeta CDR3 sequencing was carried out on over 130 peripheral blood samples, which came from under 50 ophthalmopathy, about 75 hyperthyroidism and approximately 17 progressor patients. Once sampling was done, hyperthyroidism patients were given methimazole at a starting dose of 30 mg daily, whereas ophthalmopathy patients were given high-dose intravenous methylprednisolone. Thyroid tissue and blood T-cell repertoires from about six Graves' hyperthyroidism patients were also compared in the study. The 75 to 100 discovery patients were divided at random into training and test sets in a 7:3 ratio. Prospective prediction of ophthalmopathy was tested in an independent validation cohort consisting of 18 hyperthyroidism patients and some 17 patients who later progressed to ophthalmopathy. What the work shows at the level of the full study, not this receptor alone: Most expanded thyroid clonotypes (frequency above 0.001) were also detected in blood, suggesting blood repertoires may reflect thyroid immune responses. In cross-validation, a model built on a 13 V-J signature told ophthalmopathy apart from stable hyperthyroidism with over 85% sensitivity and roughly 82% specificity, and in testing the same model reached 80%/75%. Sample size was not statistically predetermined, and investigators were not blinded to group allocation. During validation, the model predicted progression to ophthalmopathy a median of about 5.9 months ahead of onset, with around 71% sensitivity and 72% to 80% specificity.

Moderately to severely active disease, a Clinical Activity Score of at least 3, a NOSPECS grade of at least 4, and a duration under 3 months were present in ophthalmopathy patients. Exclusion was applied to patients with uncontrolled infections, other autoimmune diseases, pregnancy or lactation. Diagnoses were established on the basis of clinical symptoms, serum thyroxine and TRAb, thyroid ultrasound, and orbital computed tomography. Ficoll-Paque density gradient centrifugation was used to isolate PBMCs from approximately 11 ml of fresh peripheral blood. Total RNA was extracted with Trizol reagent, and quality was checked on an Agilent 2100 Bioanalyzer. This clonotype was counted between two and nine times. Its specific antigen is unknown. Nothing much larger sits one base from this clone, and base qualities are not available. TCR beta CDR3 regions were amplified from RNA transcripts. A first-round RT-PCR of the TCR CDR3 used the HTBI primer set with the Qiagen OneStep RT-PCR kit. The libraries were constructed in a second round of multiplex PCR and then size-selected and purified. The libraries were sequenced on an Illumina HiSeq2000 using paired-end 100 bp reads. For the original study's pipeline: SOAPnuke was used to process the raw data, removing reads that contained adapters or uncalled bases, had a mean Phred below 15, or lacked an exact match to the constant primer or identifier. High-quality paired reads were merged with COPE v1.2.5, and unique nucleotide sequences were defined as clonotypes. MiTCR v1.1 was used to align clonotypes to the IMGT TRBV, TRBD and TRBJ reference segments. The analysis included only V-J combinations with a frequency above 0.0001, which together covered roughly 99% of the repertoires. A TCS score was defined as the ratio of F50 (clonal expansion) to E x V (chaos), with BLOSUM62-based TCRdist applied between CDR3 peptides within each V-J. Welch's t-statistics and random forest reduced around 550 V-J features to about 12, which were used in a naive Bayes classifier (R e1071). TCRdb trimmed the raw reads at Q25, called clones with MiXCR and kept productive beta chains. Under each unique CDR3 protein, matching rows form one entry showing the most common genes and DNA. In this record, the V and J calls reflect TCRdb's handling and not the investigators' own analysis. In all, the sample holds 490,000 or so distinct CDR3 sequences, and 20% of those were seen once. Together, the top ten hold 47% of the sample.

CDR1 and CDR2 (MDHEN, SYDVKM) derive from the germline V gene. Relative to germline, V is 8 bases shorter and J is 0 bases shorter, with 10 bases between their ends. The CDR3 holds 13 amino acids from the cysteine to the phenylalanine. The retained sequence is limited to the CDR3, 39 bases, with the frame set at the first base. The material sequenced was blood. The source is a man aged 40-49 years with Graves' ophthalmopathy. Recombination joined TRBV28 with TRBJ1-1; the D region possibly corresponds to TRBD1 (6 bases align). Here the CDR3 is given as CASLDSLNTEAFF. The DNA reads TGTGCCAGCCTGGACAGCTTGAACACTGAAGCTTTCTTT. Supplemented by the reference TRBV28 and TRBJ1-1 proteins around the CDR3, the complete variable domain is DVKVTQSSRYLVKRTGEKVFLECVQDMDHENMFWYRQDPGLGLRLIYFSYDVKMKEKGDIPEGYSVSREKKERFSLILESASTNQTSMYLCASLDSLNTEAFFGQGTRLTVV.